The 21 T cell receptor beta chains below all came from one sample that was sequenced in a study of blood T cell repertoires in COVID-19. Sequencing used immunoSEQ multiplex PCR; TCRdb keeps in-frame clones, though not all of them. The sample contains 200,000 to 250,000 clones, roughly four fifths of which appear only once. Sequences were obtained from peripheral blood. The source of these receptors is a woman aged 65 to 85 with COVID-19, enrolled during active disease.

The chain joins TRBV7-6 to TRBJ2-3, with 10 bases identical to TRBD2. CDR1 and CDR2 (germline): SGHVS, FNYEAQ. This CDR3 comprises 15 residues. J lost 6 bases, V lost 1 base, and 4 bases had no gene match. In nucleotides, the CDR3 is TGTGCCAGCAGCTTAGTAGCGGGAGGCTGGGATACGCAGTATTTT. Protein sequence: CASSLVAGGWDTQYF. Full variable domain (remainder filled in from reference TRBV7-6 and TRBJ2-3): GAGVSQSPRYKVTKRGQDVALRCDPISGHVSLYWYRQALGQGPEFLTYFNYEAQQDKSGLPNDRFSAERPEGSISTLTIQRTEQRDSAMYRCASSLVAGGWDTQYFGPGTRLTVL.

The gene calls are TRBV11-3 and TRBJ2-7; TRBD1 might be the D (5 bases). This CDR3 contains 14 residues. With 3 bases removed from V and 6 bases from J, the gap between germline ends came to 15 bases. The germline CDR1 and CDR2 sequences are SGHNT and YENEEA. The CDR3 spells CASSFSRQSGEQYF. The CDR3 DNA follows: TGTGCCAGCAGCTTCTCGAGACAGTCGGGCGAGCAGTACTTC. Together with reference TRBV11-3 and TRBJ2-7, the CDR3 gives the full variable domain: EAGVVQSPRYKIIEKKQPVAFWCNPISGHNTLYWYLQNLGQGPELLIRYENEEAVDDSQLPKDRFSAERLKGVDSTLKIQPAELGDSAVYLCASSFSRQSGEQYFGPGTRLTVT.

The rearrangement joins TRBV7-2 to TRBJ1-3; D perhaps matches TRBD1 (6 bases). The germline gives CDR1 SGHTA, CDR2 FQGNSA. The CDR3 contains 15 residues. Deletions cut 6 bases from V and 4 bases from J, with 16 bases between. DNA for the CDR3: TGTGCCAGCAGTCTTAGTGACAGGATCGGAAACACCATATATTTT. Its protein is CASSLSDRIGNTIYF.

The chain joins TRBV2 to TRBJ1-1; no reliable D call. The length of the CDR3 is 16 residues. Between the trimmed V and J ends, which lost 0 bases and 7 bases, there was a span of 18 bases. The germline V gene encodes CDR1 SNHLY and CDR2 FYNNEI. The chain's CDR3 is CASSEAGRPGGGEAFF. The DNA of the CDR3 is TGTGCCAGCAGTGAAGCCGGACGGCCGGGAGGCGGTGAAGCTTTCTTT.

This chain links TRBV7-2 with TRBJ1-2, with D hard to call. This CDR3 is built from 13 residues. Germline CDR1 is SGHTA and CDR2 is FQGNSA. V was cut by 5 bases and J by 4 bases, with 11 bases left in between. The CDR3 DNA is TGTGCCAGCAGCCGATCAGGTATCTATGGCTACACCTTC. This encodes CASSRSGIYGYTF.

This clone was seen just once. This chain connects TRBV25-1 to TRBJ1-3; no firm D call. This CDR3 region has 14 residues. Germline values: CDR1 MGHDK, CDR2 SYGVNS. V was shortened by 7 bases and J by 4 bases, with 14 bases between the two germline ends. The CDR3 DNA follows: TGTGCCAGCAAAGCCGACTTTCAGGGAAACACCATATATTTT. This codes for CASKADFQGNTIYF.

This chain uses TRBV9 with TRBJ1-6; 7 nucleotides agree with TRBD1. Germline CDR1 reads SGDLS; CDR2 reads YYNGEE. The CDR3 length is 16 residues. V was pared by 4 bases and J by 7 bases, with 11 bases of the junction left unmatched. The CDR3 loop is CASSPSTGAGNSPLHF. DNA of the CDR3: TGTGCCAGCAGCCCGAGCACAGGGGCCGGGAATTCACCCCTCCACTTT.

The CDR3 here is CATSDRIQDTGELFF. The CDR3 DNA sequence: TGTGCCACCAGTGACCGGATCCAGGACACCGGGGAGCTGTTTTTT. The chain carries TRBV24-1 and TRBJ2-2; D unresolved. The CDR3 covers 15 residues. Trimming left V 4 bases short and J 3 bases short, with 11 bases between. Germline CDR1 reads KGHDR; CDR2 reads SFDVKD.

This clone came up once. The chain couples TRBV10-2 to TRBJ1-1; tentative D call: TRBD1 (6 bases). The CDR3 loop spans 15 amino acids. Deletions cut 5 bases from V and 1 base from J, with 14 bases between. The V gene's germline CDR1 is WSHSY and CDR2 SAAADI. The CDR3 DNA follows: TGCGCCAGCAGTCCGACGCAGGGGAAGAACACTGAAGCTTTCTTT. Translation gives CASSPTQGKNTEAFF.

The rearrangement joins TRBV6-5 to TRBJ1-6, with D possibly matching TRBD1 (5 bases). Germline values: CDR1 MNHEY, CDR2 SVGAGI. Trimming removed 7 bases from V and 7 bases from J, with 11 bases in between. The length of the CDR3 is 13 residues. CDR3 coding DNA: TGTGCCAGCACGGCGGGGGGGAATTCACCCCTCCACTTT. Encoded protein: CASTAGGNSPLHF.

The chain links TRBV9 to TRBJ2-7; TRBD1 is a possible D gene (5 bases). Trimming removed 3 bases from V and 4 bases from J, with 8 bases in between. Germline-derived CDR1 and CDR2 are SGDLS and YYNGEE. This CDR3 is built from 12 residues. CDR3 DNA: TGTGCCAGCAGCGGAAAGGGGTACGAGCAGTACTTC. Translation gives CASSGKGYEQYF.

V gene TRBV27 combines with J gene TRBJ1-4; unclear D gene. CDR1 and CDR2 from the germline V gene are MNHEY and SMNVEV (reference sequence). Trimming took 5 bases from V and 7 from J, leaving 14 bases between them. This CDR3 contains 14 residues. In DNA, the CDR3 is TGTGCCAGCAGTCCCTGGGAGACAAGTGAAAAACTGTTTTTT. Translated: CASSPWETSEKLFF.

This clone occurred a few times. This chain connects TRBV27 to TRBJ1-5, with a tentative D call TRBD1 (5 bases). The CDR3 has 14 residues. Germline loops: CDR1 MNHEY, CDR2 SMNVEV (reference sequence). V was trimmed by 5 bases and J by 3 bases, leaving 11 bases between them. Here the CDR3 DNA reads TGTGCCAGCAGTCCCACAGGCTTCAATCAGCCCCAGCATTTT. Its protein is CASSPTGFNQPQHF.

The chain combines TRBV5-4 with TRBJ2-7; D is perhaps TRBD2 (5 bases). With 1 base removed from V and 9 bases from J, the gap between germline ends came to 20 bases. The germline V gene encodes CDR1 SGHNT and CDR2 YYREEE (reference sequence). This CDR3 comprises 15 residues. CDR3 sequence: CASSLRTGVYEAQYF. CDR3 nucleotides: TGTGCCAGCAGCTTGAGAACCGGGGTTTACGAGGCGCAGTACTTC.

The rearrangement links TRBV15 to TRBJ2-3, with TRBD1 as a possible D gene (5 bases). Germline CDR1 reads LNHNV; CDR2 reads YYDKDF (reference sequence). Trimming took off 1 base at V and 4 bases at J, with 12 bases between the two ends. The CDR3 loop spans 15 amino acids. The chain's CDR3 is CATSRVDRSPDTQYF. The DNA of the CDR3 is TGTGCCACCAGCAGAGTTGACAGAAGTCCAGATACGCAGTATTTT.

The gene calls are TRBV5-5 and TRBJ2-2, with TRBD2 as a possible D gene (6 bases). V was shortened by 0 bases and J by 5 bases, with 14 bases between the two germline ends. This CDR3 is 16 amino acids long. CDR1 and CDR2 (germline): SGHKS, YYEKEE (reference sequence). The CDR3, as DNA: TGTGCCAGCAGCTTGGTGGGGCGGGATCGGACCGGGGAGCTGTTTTTT. It codes for CASSLVGRDRTGELFF. Together with reference TRBV5-5 and TRBJ2-2, the CDR3 gives the full variable domain: DAGVTQSPTHLIKTRGQQVTLRCSPISGHKSVSWYQQVLGQGPQFIFQYYEKEERGRGNFPDRFSARQFPNYSSELNVNALLLGDSALYLCASSLVGRDRTGELFFGEGSRLTVL.

The CDR3 sequence: CASSSPRLVNNEQFF. DNA for the CDR3: TGTGCCAGCAGTTCGCCCCGACTAGTAAACAATGAGCAGTTCTTC. The chain links TRBV27 to TRBJ2-1; tentatively, D is TRBD2 (6 bases). V lost 4 bases and J lost 5, with 15 bases in between. Per the germline V gene, CDR1 is MNHEY and CDR2 is SMNVEV (reference sequence). The CDR3 is 15 amino acids.

The CDR3 region is CASTYRAFFSGNTIYF. CDR3 sequence (DNA): TGTGCCAGCACCTACAGGGCCTTCTTCTCTGGAAACACCATATATTTT. This sequence joins TRBV28 and TRBJ1-3; perhaps TRBD1 as D (6 bases). The V end was cut by 7 bases, the J end by 0 bases, with 16 bases between. Germline V gene sequence: CDR1 MDHEN, CDR2 SYDVKM. The CDR3 has 16 amino acids.

V is TRBV24-1 and J is TRBJ2-1, with TRBD1 matching 8 bases. Germline V gives CDR1 KGHDR, CDR2 SFDVKD. Trimming at V came to 4 bases and at J to 7 bases, leaving 11 bases not matched to a gene. CDR3 size: 16 residues. CDR3 loop: CATSDPGQGRANEQFF. CDR3 in DNA: TGTGCCACCAGTGACCCTGGACAGGGTAGGGCGAATGAGCAGTTCTTC.

The chain couples TRBV9 to TRBJ2-1; the D is unclear. The V gene's germline CDR1 is SGDLS and CDR2 YYNGEE. The CDR3 runs 14 residues. The V gene lost 4 bases and the J gene lost 2 bases, with 10 bases spanning the gap. The CDR3 protein is CASSILDTYNEQFF. The DNA for the CDR3 is TGTGCCAGCAGCATATTAGACACCTACAATGAGCAGTTCTTC.

The gene calls are TRBV7-2 and TRBJ1-5; D is uncertain. The germline CDR1 and CDR2 sequences are SGHTA and FQGNSA. Deletions cut 3 bases from V and 1 base from J, with 7 bases between. CDR3 length: 14 amino acids. CDR3 sequence reads: CASSFTISNQPQHF. The CDR3, as DNA: TGTGCCAGCAGCTTTACTATAAGCAATCAGCCCCAGCATTTT.